One sample yielded the 28 T cell receptor beta chains listed below, sequenced in a study of molecular identifiers for immune sequencing clone quantification. TCRdb fed the PCR reads into MiXCR, producing one record per CDR3 protein. The sample contains 400,000 to 600,000 distinct CDR3 sequences, 25% of which appear only once. The sequencing input was naive CD8+ T cells from blood, with Jurkat cell RNA spiked in. The subset denotes: FACS-sorted CD8+CD4-CCR7+CD45RA+ naive T cells. Every receptor here comes from a human donor in good health. Some libraries in this study had Jurkat cell RNA spiked in.

Of note for this clonotype: Mismatch with germline at one junction end may stem from a read error. The chain carries TRBV5-6 and TRBJ1-5, with D hard to call. CDR1 and CDR2 from the germline V gene are SGHDT and YYEEEE. This CDR3 region has 13 residues. CDR3 sequence: CASSLAWGQPRHF. The CDR3 coding sequence is TGTGCCAGCAGCTTGGCATGGGGTCAGCCCCGGCATTTT. The variable domain in full, with the rest retrieved from reference TRBV5-6 and TRBJ1-5, is DAGVTQSPTHLIKTRGQQVTLRCSPKSGHDTVSWYQQALGQGPQFIFQYYEEEERQRGNFPDRFSGHQFPNYSSELNVNALLLGDSALYLCASSLAWGQPRHFGDGTRLSIL.

With regard to this clonotype: A single base separates this from a much larger clone, so it may be a read error. V and J are TRBV28 and TRBJ2-7, with D uncertain. Germline V gene data show CDR1 as MDHEN and CDR2 as SYDVKM. The CDR3 length is 13 residues. CDR3 sequence (DNA): TGTACCAGCAGTTTCCGGAACCGCTACGAGCAGTACTTC. This codes for CTSSFRNRYEQYF.

This clonotype turned up a few times. V usage is TRBV9 and J usage is TRBJ1-1; the D gene is possibly TRBD1 (5 bases). The V gene lost 5 bases and the J gene lost 6 bases, with 11 bases spanning the gap. The CDR3 runs to 12 residues. Per the germline V gene, CDR1 is SGDLS and CDR2 is YYNGEE. CDR3 in amino acids: CASRGGSAEAFF. CDR3 nucleotides: TGTGCCAGCAGGGGGGGGTCAGCTGAAGCTTTCTTT.

This clonotype was observed many times. The gene calls are TRBV13 and TRBJ1-1; 7 bases fit TRBD1. From germline, CDR1 is PRHDT and CDR2 FYEKMQ (reference sequence). The trim removed 5 bases at V and 0 bases at J, leaving 3 bases unmatched. This CDR3 region has 14 residues. CDR3 nucleotides: TGTGCCAGCAGCGGAACAGGGGTGAACACTGAAGCTTTCTTT. Translating it yields CASSGTGVNTEAFF.

This clonotype appeared a few times. This chain joins TRBV19 and TRBJ2-7, with no clear D. Germline CDR1 and CDR2: LNHDA and SQIVND (reference sequence). Trimming cost V 3 bases and J 4 bases, with 13 bases left between them. The CDR3 is 14 residues long. For the CDR3, the DNA is TGTGCCAGTAGTATGGGCAGAATCGGGTACGAGCAGTACTTC. Protein product: CASSMGRIGYEQYF. The whole variable domain, filled in from reference TRBV19 and TRBJ2-7, reads DGGITQSPKYLFRKEGQNVTLSCEQNLNHDAMYWYRQDPGQGLRLIYYSQIVNDFQKGDIAEGYSVSREKKESFPLTVTSAQKNPTAFYLCASSMGRIGYEQYFGPGTRLTVT.

This CDR3 is CASSIVGGGHNEQFF. In nucleotides, the CDR3 is TGTGCCAGTAGTATAGTTGGAGGGGGGCACAATGAGCAGTTCTTC. The rearrangement joins TRBV19 to TRBJ2-1; TRBD1 or TRBD2 may be the D gene (6 bases each). The germline CDR1 and CDR2 sequences are LNHDA and SQIVND (reference sequence). The CDR3 totals 15 residues. V was cut by 1 base and J by 5 bases, with 12 bases left in between. Complete variable domain (other parts from reference TRBV19 and TRBJ2-1): DGGITQSPKYLFRKEGQNVTLSCEQNLNHDAMYWYRQDPGQGLRLIYYSQIVNDFQKGDIAEGYSVSREKKESFPLTVTSAQKNPTAFYLCASSIVGGGHNEQFFGPGTRLTVL.

For this clonotype: This could be a read error, since a much larger clone is one nucleotide away. Here the CDR3 omits its conserved ending phenylalanine or tryptophan, so a read error is the likely source. The chain combines TRBV4-1 with TRBJ2-5; no firm D call. The CDR3 runs 14 residues. In germline, CDR1 is MGHRA, CDR2 YSYEKL. The V gene lost 0 bases and the J gene lost 0 bases, with 5 bases spanning the gap. DNA of the CDR3: TGCGCCAGCAGCCAAGACCCGTACCAAGAGACCCAGTACATC. Residues: CASSQDPYQETQYI.

V and J are TRBV7-2 and TRBJ2-1; TRBD2 aligns across 10 bases. After removal of 5 bases from V and 5 bases from J, the junction contained 12 bases not matched to a gene. Germline V gene sequence: CDR1 SGHTA, CDR2 FQGNSA. The CDR3 covers 17 residues. CDR3 nucleotides: TGTGCCAGCAGCATCAGCCCGGGACTAGCGAGGGACAATGAGCAGTTCTTC. It yields the protein CASSISPGLARDNEQFF. The full variable domain, completed using reference TRBV7-2 and TRBJ2-1, is GAGVSQSPSNKVTEKGKDVELRCDPISGHTALYWYRQSLGQGLEFLIYFQGNSAPDKSGLPSDRFSAERTGGSVSTLTIQRTQQEDSAVYLCASSISPGLARDNEQFFGPGTRLTVL.

This chain uses TRBV4-1 with TRBJ1-1; a weak D match, TRBD1 (6 bases). This CDR3 region has 17 residues. The germline V gene encodes CDR1 MGHRA and CDR2 YSYEKL. Trimming left V 0 bases short and J 4 bases short, with 18 bases between. In DNA form, the CDR3 reads TGCGCCAGCAGCCAAGACCCCTCTTGGGGGGCGGCCACTGAAGCTTTCTTT. Its protein is CASSQDPSWGAATEAFF.

CDR3 amino acids: CASSLFVPGNEQYF. The DNA for the CDR3 is TGTGCCAGCAGCTTGTTCGTCCCCGGGAACGAGCAGTACTTC. This sequence joins TRBV7-9 and TRBJ2-7, with D maybe TRBD2 (5 bases). Deletions cut 3 bases from V and 5 bases from J, with 14 bases between. This CDR3 is 14 amino acids long. The germline CDR1 and CDR2 sequences are SEHNR and FQNEAQ (reference sequence).

Many counts were recorded for this clonotype. This rearrangement joins TRBV7-9 to TRBJ1-3, with 7 bases identical to TRBD1. V lost 8 bases to trimming and J lost 2 bases; unmatched junction nucleotides: 9. CDR3 size: 15 residues. Per the germline V gene, CDR1 is SEHNR and CDR2 is FQNEAQ (reference sequence). As DNA, the CDR3 is TGTGCCAGCCTTCAACCCGGGACAGCTGGAAACACCATATATTTT. Its translation: CASLQPGTAGNTIYF.

This clonotype has a handful of counts. CDR3 in DNA: TGTGCCAGCAGCTCCCCGGGGGGTGAAGAAAAACTGTTTTTT. It is translated as CASSSPGGEEKLFF. This chain links TRBV7-9 with TRBJ1-4, with D tentatively TRBD1 (5 bases). The CDR3 spans 14 residues. Trimming took off 4 bases at V and 8 bases at J, with 14 bases between the two ends. Looked up from germline, CDR1 is SEHNR and CDR2 is FQNEAQ (reference sequence).

This clonotype was found a few times. The chain recombines TRBV5-1 with TRBJ1-1, with D possibly being TRBD1 (5 bases). Trimming took 4 bases from V and 0 from J, leaving 13 bases between them. Germline CDR1 is SGHRS and CDR2 is YFSETQ. The CDR3 totals 15 residues. The CDR3 nucleotides are TGCGCCAGCAGCCCCCAGCCAGGGATGAACACTGAAGCTTTCTTT. Encoded protein: CASSPQPGMNTEAFF.

This clonotype was counted only a few times. The rearrangement links TRBV20-1 to TRBJ2-3; D is uncertain. Trimming stripped 0 bases from V and 6 bases from J, with 25 bases between. The CDR3 covers 18 residues. The germline CDR1 and CDR2 sequences are DFQATT and SNEGSKA (reference sequence). Here the CDR3 reads CSARDLDRISADRDTQYF. The CDR3 nucleotides read TGCAGTGCTAGAGATCTCGACCGAATCTCCGCCGATAGGGATACGCAGTATTTT.

The rearrangement joins TRBV9 to TRBJ1-4, with a possible D match to TRBD1 (6 bases). V dropped 3 bases and J dropped 7 bases, with 13 bases sitting between them. CDR3 length: 14 amino acids. Germline V gene lookup returns CDR1 SGDLS and CDR2 YYNGEE. The CDR3 DNA sequence: TGTGCCAGCAGCGCGACAGGTATGGGTGAAAAACTGTTTTTT. Protein sequence: CASSATGMGEKLFF.

The chain uses TRBV11-1 and TRBJ2-1; D may be TRBD2 (6 bases). CDR3 length: 17 amino acids. Between the trimmed V and J ends, which lost 5 bases and 4 bases, there was a span of 21 bases. Germline V gives CDR1 SGHAT, CDR2 FQDESV (reference sequence). The DNA for the CDR3 is TGTGCCAGCAGCCTGGCTAGCGAATTGCCGAATTACAATGAGCAGTTCTTC. This encodes CASSLASELPNYNEQFF.

The chain uses TRBV4-3 and TRBJ2-7, with D tentatively TRBD2 (6 bases). With 0 bases removed from V and 8 bases from J, the gap between germline ends came to 17 bases. CDR3 length equals 15 residues. In germline, CDR1 is LGHNA, CDR2 YSLEER. The CDR3 here is CASSQDAGILDQQYF. Written as DNA, the CDR3 is TGCGCCAGCAGCCAAGACGCGGGGATTCTGGACCAGCAGTACTTC.

This clonotype occurred a few times. CDR3 nucleotides: TGTGCCAGCAGCTTATTCGGGACACCGGATTCTGGCTACACCTTC. This gives the protein CASSLFGTPDSGYTF. The J gene is TRBJ1-2, the V gene TRBV7-9; the D gene is possibly TRBD1 (6 bases). V was cut by 2 bases and J by 7 bases, with 17 bases left in between. The CDR3 consists of 15 residues. Germline CDR1 and CDR2: SEHNR and FQNEAQ (reference sequence).

As for this clonotype: A much larger clone differs from this one at a single base, so this may be a read error. J is TRBJ2-3 and V is TRBV25-1; D is possibly TRBD1 (6 bases). CDR1 is MGHDK and CDR2 is SYGVNS in the germline V gene. The V end was cut by 2 bases, the J end by 5 bases, with 23 bases between. The CDR3 runs 18 residues. The CDR3 region is CASSEDTLGGAPGDTQYF. The CDR3 DNA reads as TGTGCCAGCAGTGAAGACACCTTAGGGGGAGCGCCGGGAGATACGCAGTATTTT.

This clonotype was detected many times. The rearrangement uses TRBV4-1 and TRBJ2-7, with no clear D. The CDR3 spans 15 residues. The V end lost 4 bases, the J end lost 3 bases, and 16 bases lay between the germline ends. Looked up from germline, CDR1 is MGHRA and CDR2 is YSYEKL. The CDR3 sequence is CASSLRSANGYEQYF. The CDR3 coding sequence is TGCGCCAGCAGCCTGAGGTCCGCCAATGGCTACGAGCAGTACTTC.

This clonotype was detected a few times. The V and J genes are TRBV6-2 or TRBV6-3 and TRBJ2-7; the D is unclear. The germline V and J ends were trimmed by 6 bases and 3 bases, with 15 bases remaining between them. Germline CDR1 is MNHEY and CDR2 is SVGEGT. This CDR3 has 14 residues. The CDR3 nucleotides read TGTGCCAGCAGCGAAGGGCACCCCCTCTACGAGCAGTACTTC. Its translation is CASSEGHPLYEQYF.

As for this clonotype: A single base separates this from a much larger clone, so it may be a read error. The gene calls are TRBV7-9 and TRBJ2-5; maybe TRBD2 (5 bases). The CDR3 is made up of 13 amino acids. The V gene lost 5 bases and the J gene lost 9 bases, with 16 bases spanning the gap. The germline V gene has CDR1 SEHNR and CDR2 FQNEAQ (reference sequence). CDR3 region: CASSPELLEAQYF. In DNA, the CDR3 is TGTGCCAGCAGCCCGGAGTTATTGGAGGCCCAGTACTTC.

This clonotype was observed many times. The chain combines TRBV6-6 with TRBJ2-5; D gene uncertain. CDR3 length: 16 residues. V shed 1 base and J shed 0 bases, with 12 bases lying between them. CDR1 is MNHNY and CDR2 is SVGAGI in the germline V gene (reference sequence). In DNA, the CDR3 is TGTGCCAGCAGTTACTTGGTAATCCCCAACCAAGAGACCCAGTACTTC. Translation gives CASSYLVIPNQETQYF.

This clonotype came up many times. CDR3 amino acids: CASSETVGMDTEAFF. CDR3 bases: TGTGCCAGCAGTGAAACGGTAGGGATGGACACTGAAGCTTTCTTT. The chain joins TRBV25-1 to TRBJ1-1; D uncertain. In germline, CDR1 is MGHDK, CDR2 SYGVNS. The CDR3 has 15 residues. The V end lost 2 bases, the J end lost 3 bases, and 13 bases lay between the germline ends.

This clonotype came up many times. This chain uses TRBV14 with TRBJ2-2; 10 nucleotides match TRBD2. The germline gives CDR1 SGHDN, CDR2 FVKESK. The CDR3 is made up of 16 amino acids. After removal of 6 bases from V and 1 base from J, the junction contained 5 bases not matched to a gene. CDR3 loop: CASSPLAGLNTGELFF. The CDR3 DNA reads as TGTGCCAGCAGTCCACTAGCGGGATTGAACACCGGGGAGCTGTTTTTT. Full variable domain (rest looked up from reference TRBV14 and TRBJ2-2): EAGVTQFPSHSVIEKGQTVTLRCDPISGHDNLYWYRRVMGKEIKFLLHFVKESKQDESGMPNNRFLAERTGGTYSTLKVQPAELEDSGVYFCASSPLAGLNTGELFFGEGSRLTVL.

As to this clonotype: With a much larger clone just one base away, this may be a read error. The CDR3 loop is CASSLTGKNAEAFF. CDR3 nucleotide sequence: TGCGCCAGCAGCTTGACAGGGAAGAACGCTGAAGCTTTCTTT. The chain employs TRBV5-1 and TRBJ1-1; maybe TRBD1 (6 bases). The CDR3 is 14 amino acids. Germline V gene sequence: CDR1 SGHRS, CDR2 YFSETQ.

Concerning this clonotype itself: As the CDR3 is not closed by the conserved phenylalanine or tryptophan, this likely results from a read error. No DNA is shown, since the ends of the CDR3 on it are uncertain; the CDR3 is the one TCRdb lists. This chain's CDR3 is CASSDLAGETS. The genes are TRBV6-1 and TRBJ1-1. From germline, CDR1 is MNHNS and CDR2 SASEGT. Counting both end residues, the CDR3 totals 11 amino acids.

This clonotype was seen many times. The rearrangement uses TRBV5-5 and TRBJ2-3; 11 bases align to TRBD2. The germline CDR1 and CDR2 sequences are SGHKS and YYEKEE (reference sequence). This CDR3 is 15 amino acids long. The V gene end was trimmed by 2 bases and the J gene end by 6 bases; junction bases not matched to a gene: 5. CDR3 region: CASSFSGRASDTQYF. CDR3 nucleotide sequence: TGTGCCAGCAGCTTTAGCGGGAGGGCCTCGGATACGCAGTATTTT.